The T cell receptor (beta chain) under discussion was sequenced for a study of T cell responses to AZD1222 COVID-19 vaccine. As regards this clone: Its antigen is as yet unknown.

The study's findings and limits: White British donors predominated, females outnumbered males, and clonal diversity was possibly underestimated.

The protocol was immunoSEQ multiplex PCR, while the TCRdb copy is restricted to in-frame clones and leaves out a portion. The table has fewer than 110,000 clones, 70% to 90% seen once. The input for sequencing was peripheral blood, taken 28 days after the second AZD1222 dose. The clonotype originates from an adult who received the AZD1222 COVID-19 vaccine.

In DNA form, the CDR3 reads TGTGCCAGCAGCCAATTTATGAGAGGATCACAAGCTTTCTTT. Its protein product is CASSQFMRGSQAFF. The chain couples TRBV3-1 (or the pseudogene TRBV3-2) to TRBJ1-1; D is undetermined. Trimming removed 2 bases from V and 9 bases from J, with 16 bases in between. Looked up from germline, CDR1 is LGHDT and CDR2 is YNNKEL (reference sequence). The CDR3 has 14 amino acids.